Following are 11 T cell receptor beta chains from one sample sequenced in a study of siplizumab effects on memory and regulatory T cells. The data were produced by immunoSEQ multiplex PCR, yet TCRdb's version contains in-frame clones alone and is incomplete. The top ten hold 0.55% to 0.7% of the sample, which has 95,000 to 110,000 clones, 93% seen once. The sample consisted of Tregs sorted from blood. Every receptor here comes from a human donor in good health.

V usage is TRBV9 and J usage is TRBJ1-4; D remains ambiguous. Trimming removed 2 bases from V and 4 bases from J, with 9 bases in between. There are 14 residues in the CDR3. From germline, CDR1 is SGDLS and CDR2 YYNGEE. The CDR3 nucleotides read TGTGCCAGCAGCGTTTTAGATTATAATGAAAAACTGTTTTTT. Protein sequence: CASSVLDYNEKLFF.

The V gene is TRBV11-3, the J gene TRBJ2-3, with D uncertain. The CDR3 sequence is 12 residues long. CDR1 is SGHNT, CDR2 YENEEA, per germline. Trimming stripped 2 bases from V and 6 bases from J, with 6 bases between. CDR3 sequence reads: CASSLFPDTQYF. In nucleotides, the CDR3 is TGTGCCAGCAGCTTATTTCCGGATACGCAGTATTTT.

The chain uses TRBV6-5 and TRBJ1-1, with D possibly matching TRBD1 (6 bases). Germline loops: CDR1 MNHEY, CDR2 SVGAGI. This CDR3 has 14 residues. Trimming shortened V by 6 bases and J by 5 bases, and 16 bases separated the two germline ends. The CDR3 DNA is TGTGCCAGCAGCCTCGGGACACTGGGAACTGAAGCTTTCTTT. It codes for CASSLGTLGTEAFF.

This clone was found a few times. The rearrangement links TRBV19 to TRBJ1-2; D is possibly TRBD1 (5 bases). CDR1 is LNHDA and CDR2 is SQIVND in the germline V gene (reference sequence). Between the trimmed V and J ends, which lost 4 bases and 2 bases, there was a span of 11 bases. The CDR3 is made up of 14 amino acids. The CDR3 here is CASSRMGRNYGYTF. The CDR3 DNA follows: TGTGCCAGTAGTAGAATGGGACGGAACTATGGCTACACCTTC.

A remark on this clone: A read error may account for a junction end that differs from germline. The CDR3 DNA sequence: TGTGCCAGCAGTCCCGGACTAGCGGGATCCGCACTATTT. This translates into CASSPGLAGSALF. The V gene is TRBV2, the J gene TRBJ2-3, with TRBD2 matching over 12 bases. The CDR3 covers 13 residues. CDR1 is SNHLY and CDR2 is FYNNEI in the germline V gene.

The chain uses TRBV6-5 and TRBJ2-5, with unresolved D. This CDR3 spans 14 amino acids. Germline CDR1 MNHEY, CDR2 SVGAGI. Between the trimmed V and J ends, which lost 0 bases and 4 bases, there was a span of 9 bases. The CDR3, as DNA: TGTGCCAGCAGTTACTCTGCGATTGGAGAGACCCAGTACTTC. Translated: CASSYSAIGETQYF.

This chain's CDR3 is CAIQVSGGDTQYF. CDR3 sequence (DNA): TGTGCCATACAAGTTAGCGGGGGAGATACGCAGTATTTT. The genes are TRBV10-3 and TRBJ2-3; TRBD2 aligns across 9 bases. With 9 bases clipped from V and 5 bases from J, the junction kept 6 bases outside the gene matches. CDR1 is ENHRY and CDR2 is SYGVKD in the germline V gene. The CDR3 runs to 13 residues.

CDR3 nucleotides: TGTGCCAGCAGCTCAAAGACTAGCGGGACGAACAATGAGCAGTTCTTC. Amino acids: CASSSKTSGTNNEQFF. This chain uses TRBV7-9 with TRBJ2-1; 11 bases are shared with TRBD2. V shed 4 bases and J 5 bases; nucleotides not matched to a gene: 7. Looked up from germline, CDR1 is SEHNR and CDR2 is FQNEAQ (reference sequence). This CDR3 spans 16 amino acids. The complete variable domain, with remaining parts taken from reference TRBV7-9 and TRBJ2-1, reads DTGVSQNPRHKITKRGQNVTFRCDPISEHNRLYWYRQTLGQGPEFLTYFQNEAQLEKSRLLSDRFSAERPKGSFSTLEIQRTEQGDSAMYLCASSSKTSGTNNEQFFGPGTRLTVL.

The chain couples TRBV5-1 to TRBJ2-3, with D perhaps matching TRBD1 or TRBD2 (5 bases each). Germline-derived CDR1 and CDR2 are SGHRS and YFSETQ. The CDR3 runs to 13 residues. Trimming stripped 3 bases from V and 2 bases from J, with 7 bases between. The CDR3 here is CASSSGTTDTQYF. The CDR3 DNA sequence: TGCGCCAGCAGCTCGGGGACCACAGATACGCAGTATTTT.

The chain is built from TRBV5-1 and TRBJ1-3; maybe TRBD1 (6 bases). The CDR3 has 13 residues. Germline CDR1 and CDR2: SGHRS and YFSETQ. Trimming stripped 3 bases from V and 2 bases from J, with 6 bases between. In DNA form, the CDR3 reads TGCGCCAGCAGCTCAGGGGCTGGAAACACCATATATTTT. It yields the protein CASSSGAGNTIYF.

The V gene is TRBV6-5, the J gene TRBJ2-1, with 10 bases that match TRBD1. With V trimmed by 5 bases and J by 4 bases, 5 bases remained unmatched. Germline loops: CDR1 MNHEY, CDR2 SVGAGI. The CDR3 has 15 residues. The CDR3 nucleotides are TGTGCCAGCAGTCAGACAGGGGGCGATTACAATGAGCAGTTCTTC. Amino acids: CASSQTGGDYNEQFF.